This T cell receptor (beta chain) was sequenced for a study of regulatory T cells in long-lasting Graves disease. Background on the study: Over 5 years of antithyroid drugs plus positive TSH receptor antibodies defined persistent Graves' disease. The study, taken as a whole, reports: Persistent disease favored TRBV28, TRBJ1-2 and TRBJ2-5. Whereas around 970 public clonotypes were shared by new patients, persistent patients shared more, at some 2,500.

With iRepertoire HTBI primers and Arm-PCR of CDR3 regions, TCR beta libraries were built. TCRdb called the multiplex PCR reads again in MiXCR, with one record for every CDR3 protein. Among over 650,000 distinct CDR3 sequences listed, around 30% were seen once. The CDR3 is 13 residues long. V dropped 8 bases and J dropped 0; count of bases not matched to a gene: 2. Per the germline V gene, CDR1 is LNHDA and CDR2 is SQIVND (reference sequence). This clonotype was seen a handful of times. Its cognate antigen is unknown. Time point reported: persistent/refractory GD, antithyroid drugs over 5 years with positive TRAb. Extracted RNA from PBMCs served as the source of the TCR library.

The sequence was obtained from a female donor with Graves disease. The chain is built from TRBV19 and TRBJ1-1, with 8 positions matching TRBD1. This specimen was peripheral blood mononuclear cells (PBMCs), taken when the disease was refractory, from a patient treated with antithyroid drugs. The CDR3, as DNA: TGTGCCAGTGGGGGACAGGTGAACACTGAAGCTTTCTTT. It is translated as CASGGQVNTEAFF.